Listed here is a single TCR beta chain. The antigen is not known. The V gene's germline CDR1 is MGHRA and CDR2 YSYEKL. Trimming stripped 1 base from V and 4 bases from J, with 14 bases between. The CDR3 is made up of 16 amino acids. This sample is part of a study of a mutant IDH1 vaccine in newly diagnosed glioma. Study overall: Receipt of radiotherapy, temozolomide, or both preceded the study, and most received both. Findings of the study overall: Pseudoprogression appeared unlinked to shifts in leading peripheral T cell clonotypes.

Time point reported: week 23, last vaccination. In the vaccine, a single dose held 300 ug of the mutant IDH1 20-mer peptide, along with topical imiquimod. Clones were read by immunoSEQ multiplex PCR, and TCRdb kept only the in-frame ones, dropping some. This sample has about 65,000 clones, with around 83% found just once. The starting material was PBMCs, obtained from a glioma patient whose treatment included an IDH1 peptide vaccine. This receptor was identified in a man aged 30 to 45 with glioma. J is TRBJ2-4 and V is TRBV4-1; no clear D gene. The CDR3 region has the DNA TGCGCCAGCAGCCAAGCGGATGGTACAGCTAAAAACATTCAGTACTTC. This encodes CASSQADGTAKNIQYF.